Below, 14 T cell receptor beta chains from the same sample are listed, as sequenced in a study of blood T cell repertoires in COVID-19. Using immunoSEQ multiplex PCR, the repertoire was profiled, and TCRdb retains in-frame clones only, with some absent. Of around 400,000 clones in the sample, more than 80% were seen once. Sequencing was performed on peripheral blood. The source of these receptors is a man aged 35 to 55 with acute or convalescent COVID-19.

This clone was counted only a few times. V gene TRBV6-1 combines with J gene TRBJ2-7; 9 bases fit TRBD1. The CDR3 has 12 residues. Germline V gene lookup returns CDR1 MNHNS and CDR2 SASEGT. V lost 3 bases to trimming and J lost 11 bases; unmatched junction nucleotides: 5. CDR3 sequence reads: CASSDRTGEKYF. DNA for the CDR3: TGTGCCAGCAGTGACCGGACAGGGGAGAAGTACTTC.

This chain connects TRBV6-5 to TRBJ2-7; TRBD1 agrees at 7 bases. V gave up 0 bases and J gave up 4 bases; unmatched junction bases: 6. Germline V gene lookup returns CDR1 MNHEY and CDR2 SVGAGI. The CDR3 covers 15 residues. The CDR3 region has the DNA TGTGCCAGCAGTTACTCCAGGGGGACCTCTTACGAGCAGTACTTC. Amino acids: CASSYSRGTSYEQYF.

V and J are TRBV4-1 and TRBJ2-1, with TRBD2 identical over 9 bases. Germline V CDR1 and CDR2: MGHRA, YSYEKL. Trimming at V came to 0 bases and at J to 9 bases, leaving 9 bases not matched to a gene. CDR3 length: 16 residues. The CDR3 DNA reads TGCGCCAGCAGCCAAGATGAGCTAGCGGGAAATGGTGAGCAGTTCTTC. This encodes CASSQDELAGNGEQFF.

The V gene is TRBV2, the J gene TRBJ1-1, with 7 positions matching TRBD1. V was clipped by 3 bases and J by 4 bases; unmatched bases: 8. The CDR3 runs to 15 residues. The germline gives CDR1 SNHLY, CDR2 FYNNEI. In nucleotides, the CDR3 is TGTGCCAGCAGTGATCCTCCGGGACAGCGCACTGAAGCTTTCTTT. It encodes CASSDPPGQRTEAFF.

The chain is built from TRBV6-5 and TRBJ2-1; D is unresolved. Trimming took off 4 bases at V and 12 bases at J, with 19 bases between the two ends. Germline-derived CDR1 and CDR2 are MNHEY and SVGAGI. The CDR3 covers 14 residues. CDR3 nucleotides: TGTGCCAGCAGTTCCCCCTTACCGGGTAATACGCAGTTCTTC. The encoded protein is CASSSPLPGNTQFF.

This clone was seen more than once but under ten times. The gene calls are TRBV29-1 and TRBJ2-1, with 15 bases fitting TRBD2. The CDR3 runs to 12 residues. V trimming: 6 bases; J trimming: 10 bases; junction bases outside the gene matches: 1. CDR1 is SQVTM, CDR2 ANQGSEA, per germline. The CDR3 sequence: CSVGLAGGEQFF. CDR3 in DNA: TGCAGCGTAGGACTAGCGGGAGGGGAGCAGTTCTTC.

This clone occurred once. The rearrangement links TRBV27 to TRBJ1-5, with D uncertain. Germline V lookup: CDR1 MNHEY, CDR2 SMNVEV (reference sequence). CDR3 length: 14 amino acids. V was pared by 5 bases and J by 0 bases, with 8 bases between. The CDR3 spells CASSISSSNQPQHF. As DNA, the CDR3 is TGTGCCAGCAGTATCTCCTCTAGCAATCAGCCCCAGCATTTT.

DNA of the CDR3: TGTGCCAGCAGTAACAGGGGCCTGCAGTACTTC. This sequence encodes CASSNRGLQYF. V is TRBV6-5 and J is TRBJ2-7; 7 nucleotides align to TRBD1. The CDR3 extends over 11 amino acids. With V trimmed by 5 bases and J by 9 bases, 4 bases remained unmatched. CDR1 is MNHEY and CDR2 is SVGAGI in the germline V gene.

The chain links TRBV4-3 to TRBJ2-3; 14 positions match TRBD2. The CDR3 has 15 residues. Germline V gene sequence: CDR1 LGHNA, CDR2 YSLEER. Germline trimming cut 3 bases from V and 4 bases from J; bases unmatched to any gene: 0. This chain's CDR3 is CASSQTSGGADTQYF. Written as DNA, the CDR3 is TGCGCCAGCAGCCAGACTAGCGGGGGGGCAGATACGCAGTATTTT.

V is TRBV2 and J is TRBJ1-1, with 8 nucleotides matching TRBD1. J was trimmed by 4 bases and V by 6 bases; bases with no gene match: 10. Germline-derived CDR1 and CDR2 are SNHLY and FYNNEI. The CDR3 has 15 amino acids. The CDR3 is CASRDRQTGGTEAFF. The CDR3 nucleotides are TGTGCCAGCAGGGATAGACAAACAGGGGGCACTGAAGCTTTCTTT.

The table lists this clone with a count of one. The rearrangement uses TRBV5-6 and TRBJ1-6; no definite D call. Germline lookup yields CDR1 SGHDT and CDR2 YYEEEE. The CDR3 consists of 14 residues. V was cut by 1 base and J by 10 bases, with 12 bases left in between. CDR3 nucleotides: TGTGCCAGCAGCTTGCAACCCTCGGGGTCACCCCTCCACTTT. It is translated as CASSLQPSGSPLHF.

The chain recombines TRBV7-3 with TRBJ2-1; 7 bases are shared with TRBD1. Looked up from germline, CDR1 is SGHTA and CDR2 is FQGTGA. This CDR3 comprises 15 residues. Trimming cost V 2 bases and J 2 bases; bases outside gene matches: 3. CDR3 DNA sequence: TGTGCCAGCAGCTTACAGGGGGAGCCCTACAATGAGCAGTTCTTC. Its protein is CASSLQGEPYNEQFF.

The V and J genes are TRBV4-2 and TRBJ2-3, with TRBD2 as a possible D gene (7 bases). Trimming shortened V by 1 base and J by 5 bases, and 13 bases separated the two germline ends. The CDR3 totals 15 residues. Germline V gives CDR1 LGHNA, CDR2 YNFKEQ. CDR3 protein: CASSQGGREIDTQYF. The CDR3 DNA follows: TGTGCCAGCAGCCAAGGGGGGCGGGAGATAGATACGCAGTATTTT.

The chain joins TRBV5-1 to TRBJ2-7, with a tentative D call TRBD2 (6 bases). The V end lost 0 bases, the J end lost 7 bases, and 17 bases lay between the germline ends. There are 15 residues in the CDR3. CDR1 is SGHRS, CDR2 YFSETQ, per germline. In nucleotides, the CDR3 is TGCGCCAGCAGCTTGGTACAGGACCCTGGGAGGGAGCAGTACTTC. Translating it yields CASSLVQDPGREQYF.